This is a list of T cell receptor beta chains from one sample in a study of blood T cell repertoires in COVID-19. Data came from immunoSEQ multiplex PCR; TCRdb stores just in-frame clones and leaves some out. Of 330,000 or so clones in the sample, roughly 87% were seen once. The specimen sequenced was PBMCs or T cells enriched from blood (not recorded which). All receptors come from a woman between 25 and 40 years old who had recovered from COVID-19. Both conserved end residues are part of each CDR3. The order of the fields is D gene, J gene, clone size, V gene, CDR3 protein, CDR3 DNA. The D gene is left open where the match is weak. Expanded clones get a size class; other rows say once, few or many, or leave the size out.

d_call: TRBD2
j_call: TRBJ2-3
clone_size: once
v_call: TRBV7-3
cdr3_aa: CASSQTPSGGSTDTQYF
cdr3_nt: TGTGCCAGCAGCCAGACTCCTAGCGGGGGCAGCACAGATACGCAGTATTTT

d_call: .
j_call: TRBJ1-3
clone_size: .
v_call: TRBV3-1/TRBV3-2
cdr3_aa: CASSHSDRGNTIYF
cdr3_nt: TGTGCCAGCAGCCATTCCGACAGAGGAAACACCATATATTTT

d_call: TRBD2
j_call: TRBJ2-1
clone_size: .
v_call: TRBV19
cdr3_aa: CASSYSGSLLNEQFF
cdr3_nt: TGTGCCAGTAGTTATAGCGGGAGTTTATTAAATGAGCAGTTCTTC

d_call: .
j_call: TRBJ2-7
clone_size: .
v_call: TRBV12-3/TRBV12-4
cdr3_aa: CASSLGAEQYF
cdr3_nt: TGTGCCAGCAGCCTTGGGGCCGAGCAGTACTTC

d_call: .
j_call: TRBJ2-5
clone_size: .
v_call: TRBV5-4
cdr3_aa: CASSLRASSNDIGETQYF
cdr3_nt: TGTGCCAGCAGCTTGCGGGCTAGCTCAAACGATATCGGAGAGACCCAGTACTTC

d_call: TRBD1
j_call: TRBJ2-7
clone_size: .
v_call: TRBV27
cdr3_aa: CASSPGGYEQYF
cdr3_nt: TGTGCCAGCAGCCCAGGGGGTTACGAGCAGTACTTC

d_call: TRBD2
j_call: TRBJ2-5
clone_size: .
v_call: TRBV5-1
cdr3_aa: CASSLTLAGETLQETQYF
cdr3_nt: TGCGCCAGCAGCTTGACACTAGCGGGGGAGACCTTACAAGAGACCCAGTACTTC

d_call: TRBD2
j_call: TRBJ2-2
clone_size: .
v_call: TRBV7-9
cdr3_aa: CASSVWAGVGTGELFF
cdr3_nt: TGTGCCAGCAGCGTCTGGGCGGGAGTGGGGACCGGGGAGCTGTTTTTT

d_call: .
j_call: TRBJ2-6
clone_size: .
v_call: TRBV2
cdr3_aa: CASSRTTGSSGANVLTF
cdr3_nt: TGTGCCAGCTCGAGAACTACAGGATCCTCTGGGGCCAACGTCCTGACTTTC

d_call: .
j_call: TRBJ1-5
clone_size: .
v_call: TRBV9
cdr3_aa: CASSVDAGKDQPQHF
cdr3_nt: TGTGCCAGCAGCGTAGACGCAGGGAAAGATCAGCCCCAGCATTTT

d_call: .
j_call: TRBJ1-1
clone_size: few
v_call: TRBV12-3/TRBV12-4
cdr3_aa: CASRRQDNTEAFF
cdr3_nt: TGTGCCAGCAGGAGACAGGATAACACTGAAGCTTTCTTT

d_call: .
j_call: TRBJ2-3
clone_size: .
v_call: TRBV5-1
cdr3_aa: CASSWGTGVTDTQYF
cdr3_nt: TGCGCCAGCAGCTGGGGGACGGGGGTCACAGATACGCAGTATTTT

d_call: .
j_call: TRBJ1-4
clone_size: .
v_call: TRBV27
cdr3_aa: CASRRGSALEKLFF
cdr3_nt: TGTGCCAGCAGGCGGGGCTCAGCGCTCGAAAAACTGTTTTTT

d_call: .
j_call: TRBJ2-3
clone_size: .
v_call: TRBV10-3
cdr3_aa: CAISELASPSTDTQYF
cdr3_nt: TGTGCCATCAGTGAGCTAGCGAGTCCTAGCACAGATACGCAGTATTTT

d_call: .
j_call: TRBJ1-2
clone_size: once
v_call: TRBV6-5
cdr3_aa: CASSYSVSSYGYTF
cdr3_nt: TGTGCCAGCAGTTACTCCGTGTCGAGCTATGGCTACACCTTC

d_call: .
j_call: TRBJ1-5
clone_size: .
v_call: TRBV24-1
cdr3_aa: CATSDAGSNQPQHF
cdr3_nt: TGTGCCACCAGTGATGCGGGGAGCAATCAGCCCCAGCATTTT

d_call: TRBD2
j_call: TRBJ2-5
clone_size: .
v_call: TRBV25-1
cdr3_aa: CASSVAGGLETQYF
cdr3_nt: TGTGCCAGCAGTGTAGCGGGGGGGCTTGAGACCCAGTACTTC

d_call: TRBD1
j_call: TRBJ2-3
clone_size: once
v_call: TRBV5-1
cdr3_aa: CASSRQGAPDTQYF
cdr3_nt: TGCGCCAGCAGCCGACAGGGGGCGCCCGATACGCAGTATTTT

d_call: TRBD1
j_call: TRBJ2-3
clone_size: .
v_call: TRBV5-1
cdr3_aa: CASSWDRDTDTQYF
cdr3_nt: TGCGCCAGCAGCTGGGACAGAGACACAGATACGCAGTATTTT

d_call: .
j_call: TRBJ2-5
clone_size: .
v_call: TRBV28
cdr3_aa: CASSFKGSSGTQYF
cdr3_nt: TGTGCCAGCAGTTTCAAGGGGTCCTCGGGGACCCAGTACTTC

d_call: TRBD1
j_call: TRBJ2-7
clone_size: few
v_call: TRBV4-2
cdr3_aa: CASSQVLGDSFYEQYF
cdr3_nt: TGTGCCAGCAGCCAAGTGTTAGGGGACAGTTTCTACGAGCAGTACTTC

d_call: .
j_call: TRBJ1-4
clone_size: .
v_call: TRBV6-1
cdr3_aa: CASSESPGDEKLFF
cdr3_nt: TGTGCCAGCAGTGAAAGTCCCGGGGATGAAAAACTGTTTTTT

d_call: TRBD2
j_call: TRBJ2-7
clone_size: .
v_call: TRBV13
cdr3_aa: CASSRRLAGGFGQYF
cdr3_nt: TGTGCCAGCAGCCGACGACTAGCGGGCGGTTTCGGGCAGTACTTC

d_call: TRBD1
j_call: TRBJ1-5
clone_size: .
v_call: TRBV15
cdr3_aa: CATSRAGQSNQPQHF
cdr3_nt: TGTGCCACCAGCAGAGCGGGACAGAGCAATCAGCCCCAGCATTTT

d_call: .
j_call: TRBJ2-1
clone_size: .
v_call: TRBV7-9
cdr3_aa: CASSLGPDSYNEQFF
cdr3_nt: TGTGCCAGCAGCTTAGGACCGGACAGCTACAATGAGCAGTTCTTC

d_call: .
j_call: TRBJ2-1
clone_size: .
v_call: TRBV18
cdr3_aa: CASSPLGDVYNEQFF
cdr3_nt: TGTGCCAGCTCACCACTCGGTGATGTGTACAATGAGCAGTTCTTC

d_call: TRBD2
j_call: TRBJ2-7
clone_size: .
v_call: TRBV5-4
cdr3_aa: CASSDSLAGNYEQYF
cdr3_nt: TGTGCCAGCAGCGACTCACTAGCGGGAAACTACGAGCAGTACTTC

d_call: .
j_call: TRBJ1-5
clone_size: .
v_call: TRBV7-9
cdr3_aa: CASTSLDQPQHF
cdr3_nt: TGTGCCAGCACCTCACTGGATCAGCCCCAGCATTTT

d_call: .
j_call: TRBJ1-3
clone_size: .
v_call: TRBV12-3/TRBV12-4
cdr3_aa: CASSTRSGNTIYF
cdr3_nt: TGTGCCAGCAGTACTCGCTCTGGAAACACCATATATTTT

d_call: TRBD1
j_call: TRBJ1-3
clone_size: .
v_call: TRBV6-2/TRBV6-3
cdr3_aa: CASSRDSGNTIYF
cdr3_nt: TGTGCCAGCAGTCGGGACAGCGGAAACACCATATATTTT

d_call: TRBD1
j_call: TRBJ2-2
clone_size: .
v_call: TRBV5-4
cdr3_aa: CASSPGTGGNTGELFF
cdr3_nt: TGTGCCAGCAGCCCCGGGACAGGGGGTAACACCGGGGAGCTGTTTTTT

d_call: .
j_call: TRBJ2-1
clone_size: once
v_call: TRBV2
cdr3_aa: CASSEGHEQFF
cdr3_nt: TGTGCCAGCAGTGAGGGGCATGAGCAGTTCTTC

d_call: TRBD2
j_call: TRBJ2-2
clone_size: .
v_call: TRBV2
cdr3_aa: CASSPRLLAGGGELFF
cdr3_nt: TGTGCCAGCAGCCCCCGTTTGTTAGCGGGGGGCGGGGAGCTGTTTTTT

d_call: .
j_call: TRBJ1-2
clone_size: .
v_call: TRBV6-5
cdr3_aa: CASSFFPRAYGYTF
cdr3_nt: TGTGCCAGCAGTTTTTTCCCCAGGGCCTATGGCTACACCTTC

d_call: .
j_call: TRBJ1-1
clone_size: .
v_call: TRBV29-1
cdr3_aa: CSVEGADMNTEAFF
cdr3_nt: TGCAGCGTTGAGGGGGCAGACATGAACACTGAAGCTTTCTTT

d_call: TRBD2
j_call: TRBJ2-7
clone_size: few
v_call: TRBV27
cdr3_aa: CASSLASGETYEQYF
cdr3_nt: TGTGCCAGCAGTTTGGCTAGCGGGGAAACCTACGAGCAGTACTTC

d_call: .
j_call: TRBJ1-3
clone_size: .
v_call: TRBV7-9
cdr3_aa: CASSSTLTGQGTGNTIYF
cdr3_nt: TGTGCCAGCAGCTCGACGCTGACAGGCCAAGGGACTGGAAACACCATATATTTT

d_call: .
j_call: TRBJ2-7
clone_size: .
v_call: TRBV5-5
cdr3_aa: CASSSDGESRYEQYF
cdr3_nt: TGTGCCAGCAGCTCGGACGGGGAGTCTAGATACGAGCAGTACTTC

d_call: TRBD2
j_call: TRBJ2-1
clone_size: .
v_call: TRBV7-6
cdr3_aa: CASSLSTSGGATEQFF
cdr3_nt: TGTGCCAGCAGCTTATCTACTAGCGGGGGGGCCACTGAGCAGTTCTTC

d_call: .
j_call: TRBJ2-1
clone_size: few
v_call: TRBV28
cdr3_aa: CASSLALVNEQFF
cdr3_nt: TGTGCCAGCAGTTTAGCGCTAGTCAATGAGCAGTTCTTC

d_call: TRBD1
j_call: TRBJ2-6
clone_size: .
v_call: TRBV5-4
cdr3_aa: CASSLAWDRVSGANVLTF
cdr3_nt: TGTGCCAGCAGCTTGGCCTGGGACAGGGTCTCTGGGGCCAACGTCCTGACTTTC

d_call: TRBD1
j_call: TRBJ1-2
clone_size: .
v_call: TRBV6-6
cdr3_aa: CASSSDRGRYGYTF
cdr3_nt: TGTGCCAGCAGCAGCGACAGGGGTCGGTATGGCTACACCTTC

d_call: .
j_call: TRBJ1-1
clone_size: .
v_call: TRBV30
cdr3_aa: CAWSVSRGPPMNTEAFF
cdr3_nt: TGTGCCTGGAGTGTTTCCAGGGGCCCCCCCATGAACACTGAAGCTTTCTTT

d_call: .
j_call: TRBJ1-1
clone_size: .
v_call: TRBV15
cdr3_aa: CATSAWDSNRTGAFF
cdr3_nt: TGTGCCACCAGCGCTTGGGACTCGAACCGCACGGGAGCTTTCTTT

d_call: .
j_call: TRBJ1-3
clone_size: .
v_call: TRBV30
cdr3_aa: CAWTSRVDGNTIYF
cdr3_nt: TGTGCCTGGACCTCCAGGGTGGATGGAAACACCATATATTTT

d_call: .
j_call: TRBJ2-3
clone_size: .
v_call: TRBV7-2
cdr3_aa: CASSFTTTSTDTQYF
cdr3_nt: TGTGCCAGCAGCTTCACGACAACTAGCACAGATACGCAGTATTTT

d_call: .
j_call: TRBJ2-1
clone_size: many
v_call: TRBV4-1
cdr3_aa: CASSQGGSYNEQFF
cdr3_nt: TGCGCCAGCAGCCAAGGAGGGAGTTACAATGAGCAGTTCTTC

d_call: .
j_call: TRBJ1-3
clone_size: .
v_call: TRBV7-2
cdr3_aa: CASSFLAGSDTIYF
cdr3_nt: TGTGCCAGCAGCTTCCTGGCGGGTTCGGACACCATATATTTT

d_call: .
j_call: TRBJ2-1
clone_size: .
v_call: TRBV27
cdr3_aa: CASSSTGWAYNEQFF
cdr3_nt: TGTGCCAGCAGTTCAACAGGGTGGGCGTACAATGAGCAGTTCTTC

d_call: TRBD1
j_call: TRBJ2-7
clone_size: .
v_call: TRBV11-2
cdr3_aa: CASSLATGTGLYEQYF
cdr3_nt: TGTGCCAGCAGCTTAGCTACCGGGACAGGATTGTACGAGCAGTACTTC

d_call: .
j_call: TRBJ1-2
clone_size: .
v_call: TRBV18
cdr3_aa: CASSPPSGAGYGYTF
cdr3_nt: TGTGCCAGCTCACCACCGTCAGGGGCGGGCTATGGCTACACCTTC

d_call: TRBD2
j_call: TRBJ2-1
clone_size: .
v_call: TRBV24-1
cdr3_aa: CATSVAGAYNEQFF
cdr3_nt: TGTGCCACCAGTGTTGCGGGAGCTTACAATGAGCAGTTCTTC

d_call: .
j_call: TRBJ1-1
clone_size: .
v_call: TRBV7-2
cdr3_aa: CASSWAGGLNTEAFF
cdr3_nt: TGTGCCAGCAGCTGGGCCGGTGGCCTGAACACTGAAGCTTTCTTT

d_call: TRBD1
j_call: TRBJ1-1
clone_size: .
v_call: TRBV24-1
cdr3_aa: CATSDPGQGITEAFF
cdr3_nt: TGTGCCACCAGTGATCCAGGACAGGGAATCACTGAAGCTTTCTTT

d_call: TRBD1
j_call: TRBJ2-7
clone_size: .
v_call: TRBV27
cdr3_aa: CASSSSPTGSSYEQYF
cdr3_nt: TGTGCCAGCAGTTCCTCCCCGACAGGGAGCTCCTACGAGCAGTACTTC

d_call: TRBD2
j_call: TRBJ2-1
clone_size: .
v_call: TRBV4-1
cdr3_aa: CASSQVPSGNNEQFF
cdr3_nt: TGCGCCAGCAGCCAAGTCCCTAGCGGGAACAATGAGCAGTTCTTC

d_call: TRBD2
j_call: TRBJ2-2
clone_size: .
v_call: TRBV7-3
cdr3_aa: CASSLSAGVGPGELFF
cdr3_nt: TGTGCCAGCAGCTTATCGGCGGGGGTGGGTCCCGGGGAGCTGTTTTTT

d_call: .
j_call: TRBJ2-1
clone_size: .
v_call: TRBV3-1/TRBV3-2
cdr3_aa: CASSGRGKFF
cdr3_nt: TGTGCCAGCAGCGGGCGGGGAAAGTTCTTC

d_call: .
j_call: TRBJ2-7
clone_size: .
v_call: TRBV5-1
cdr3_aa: CASGAGNLPSYEQYF
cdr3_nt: TGCGCCAGCGGGGCGGGGAACCTACCCTCCTACGAGCAGTACTTC

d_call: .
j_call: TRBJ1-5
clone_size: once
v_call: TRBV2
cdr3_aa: CASREGNQPQHF
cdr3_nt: TGTGCCAGCAGGGAGGGCAATCAGCCCCAGCATTTT